This paragraph reports one T cell receptor beta chain. Its antigen remains unidentified. Base qualities are not at hand, and no much larger clone is one base apart. This record comes from a study of blood T cell repertoires in COVID-19 (TCRdb year 2020). Study-wide context: The collaborator samples originated in the United States, Italy and Spain and spanned the acute and convalescent phases of COVID-19. The prospective study material was composed of cDNA or gDNA derived from T cells, B-cell-depleted T cells, or PBMCs. The repertoires were made available in a free public database intended to serve as a resource for research on the immune response to SARS-CoV-2. Nearly every sample came with metadata listing a de-identified subject ID, COVID-19 status, age in years and sex. Where available, HLA class I and class II types were obtained from metadata supplied by the sample provider rather than from assay-based typing. Subjects who had been exposed to COVID-19, were actively infected with it, or had recovered from it provided the deeply sampled blood TCRbeta repertoires that made up the dataset. The samples were drawn from two sources: the first 160 participants of the ongoing ImmuneRACE study, and 1,254 subjects contributed by 6 global collaborators.

The immunoSEQ Assay, a bias-controlled multiplex PCR, was used to amplify TCRbeta CDR3 regions from genomic DNA. The published analysis was carried out like this. Within the assay, amplification of reference gene primers was used to estimate how many nucleated cells each sample contained. To quantify the absolute abundance of each unique TCRbeta CDR3 rearrangement, sequence reads were collapsed and filtered. For each sample, productive Simpson clonality was calculated as the square root of Simpson's diversity index over productive rearrangements. Drawn from immuneACCESS, this table holds only the in-frame rearrangements with V and J called that TCRdb kept. Clones are partly lost; checked studies trace under half to an unresolved V gene and leave the rest unexplained. V and J calls and clone size are those listed in that table; D and trimming were worked out from the DNA. The sample profile shows some 300,000 clones; around 87% of them were found once. More than 2% of the sample goes to the ten largest clones.

Collaborating institutions collected whole blood in K2EDTA tubes following their own protocols. Collaborator samples were shipped for TCRbeta analysis as frozen whole blood, isolated PBMCs, or DNA extracted from either sample type. Overall results and qualifications from the work: The amount of clinical and demographic metadata varied by source and participant and was provided uncurated.

The sequence was collected from a man younger than 30 with active or convalescent COVID-19. Sequencing was done on a sample of peripheral blood.

Here is the DNA: TGCGCCAGCAGCGCCAGGGAGGCTGGTAATTCACCCCTCCACTTT. Its coded protein is CASSAREAGNSPLHF. The chain links TRBV5-1 with TRBJ1-6; TRBD1 is a possible D gene, resting on 5 matching bases. Inclusive of the bounding cysteine and phenylalanine, the CDR3 is 15 residues long. The entry retains the CDR3 DNA only, 45 bases that are in frame from base 1. A distance of 14 bases separates the germline ends of V and J, which lose 4 bases and 6 bases respectively. The CDR1 and CDR2 encoded by the germline V gene are SGHRS and YFSETQ.